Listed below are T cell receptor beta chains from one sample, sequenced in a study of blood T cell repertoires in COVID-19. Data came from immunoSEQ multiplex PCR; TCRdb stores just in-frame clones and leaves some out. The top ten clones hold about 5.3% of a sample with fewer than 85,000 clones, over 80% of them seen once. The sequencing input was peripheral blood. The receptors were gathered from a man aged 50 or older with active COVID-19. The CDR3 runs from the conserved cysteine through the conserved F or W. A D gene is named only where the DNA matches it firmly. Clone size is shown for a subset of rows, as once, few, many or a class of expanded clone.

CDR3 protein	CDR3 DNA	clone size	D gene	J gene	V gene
CASSPPNGRGGDTQYF	TGTGCCAGCAGTCCCCCCAATGGGCGGGGGGGGGATACGCAGTATTTT	-	TRBD2	TRBJ2-3	TRBV2
CASSWIGEGSEQFF	TGTGCCAGCAGCTGGATAGGGGAAGGCTCTGAGCAGTTCTTC	-	-	TRBJ2-1	TRBV7-2
CASSSAETPTGANVLTF	TGTGCCAGCAGTTCAGCTGAGACACCGACTGGGGCCAACGTCCTGACTTTC	-	-	TRBJ2-6	TRBV28
CASSKDPPTFTGGCNYGYTF	TGTGCCAGCAGCAAAGATCCACCTACATTCACAGGCGGATGTAACTATGGCTACACCTTC	-	-	TRBJ1-2	TRBV21-1
CASRRGHQYNEQFF	TGTGCCAGCAGGAGGGGACACCAATACAATGAGCAGTTCTTC	-	-	TRBJ2-1	TRBV6-5
CATSREASEQETQYF	TGTGCCACCAGCAGAGAAGCTAGCGAACAAGAGACCCAGTACTTC	-	-	TRBJ2-5	TRBV15
CASSSSSGPSTDTQYF	TGTGCCAGCAGCTCTTCTAGCGGCCCTAGCACAGATACGCAGTATTTT	-	TRBD2	TRBJ2-3	TRBV7-9
CASSLGLAGTGANVLTF	TGCGCCAGCAGCTTGGGACTAGCGGGGACTGGGGCCAACGTCCTGACTTTC	-	TRBD2	TRBJ2-6	TRBV5-1
CASSIVWASGRTDTQYF	TGTGCCAGTAGTATAGTTTGGGCTAGCGGTCGCACAGATACGCAGTATTTT	-	TRBD2	TRBJ2-3	TRBV19
CASSPRGGTEAFF	TGTGCCAGCAGTCCCCGGGGGGGAACTGAAGCTTTCTTT	-	-	TRBJ1-1	TRBV6-5
CASSLSRELSYNEQFF	TGTGCCAGCAGCTTAAGCCGGGAGCTCTCCTACAATGAGCAGTTCTTC	-	-	TRBJ2-1	TRBV7-2
CASSPEAHWDYGYTF	TGCGCCAGCAGCCCCGAGGCCCATTGGGACTATGGCTACACCTTC	-	-	TRBJ1-2	TRBV4-3
CASSAGDRVNYGYTF	TGTGCCAGCAGCGCCGGGGACAGGGTGAACTATGGCTACACCTTC	-	TRBD1	TRBJ1-2	TRBV6-5
CASSVSSAGNQPQHF	TGTGCCAGCAGTGTATCCTCCGCAGGGAATCAGCCCCAGCATTTT	-	-	TRBJ1-5	TRBV28
CASSWGGNTEAFF	TGTGCCAGCAGCTGGGGGGGGAACACTGAAGCTTTCTTT	-	-	TRBJ1-1	TRBV5-8
CASSPRLRDNANTGELFF	TGTGCCAGCTCACCCAGACTCAGGGATAACGCGAACACCGGGGAGCTGTTTTTT	-	-	TRBJ2-2	TRBV18
CASSTRLAGGPSTDTQYF	TGTGCCAGCAGTACGAGACTAGCGGGGGGCCCTAGCACAGATACGCAGTATTTT	-	TRBD2	TRBJ2-3	TRBV28
CASSPRGPGGGETQYF	TGCGCCAGCAGCCCCCGGGGGCCAGGGGGTGGAGAGACCCAGTACTTC	-	-	TRBJ2-5	TRBV5-1
CASSVTHGTGTGNTIYF	TGTGCCAGCAGCGTAACTCATGGGACAGGGACTGGAAACACCATATATTTT	-	TRBD1	TRBJ1-3	TRBV9
CASSIPRGWADTQYF	TGTGCCAGCAGCATCCCTAGGGGGTGGGCAGATACGCAGTATTTT	-	-	TRBJ2-3	TRBV5-8
CASSYWSVPGSYTF	TGTGCCAGCAGTTATTGGTCCGTGCCGGGGAGCTACACCTTC	-	-	TRBJ1-2	TRBV6-5
CASSLGTSGNEQYF	TGTGCCAGCAGCTTGGGGACTAGCGGGAACGAGCAGTACTTC	-	TRBD2	TRBJ2-7	TRBV5-5
CASSELGRANEKLFF	TGTGCCAGCAGTGAACTCGGCAGGGCGAATGAAAAACTGTTTTTT	-	-	TRBJ1-4	TRBV6-1
CASSLVRGMGTEAFF	TGTGCCAGCAGCTTAGTCAGGGGCATGGGCACTGAAGCTTTCTTT	-	-	TRBJ1-1	TRBV11-2
CASSVLTGTLSNQPQHF	TGTGCCAGTAGTGTCCTGACAGGGACCCTAAGCAATCAGCCCCAGCATTTT	once	TRBD1	TRBJ1-5	TRBV19
CASSLRGGNYGYTF	TGTGCCAGCAGCTTGCGGGGTGGGAACTATGGCTACACCTTC	-	-	TRBJ1-2	TRBV5-5
CASSLRRATGLAGNEQFF	TGTGCCAGCAGCTTACGCAGGGCGACGGGACTAGCGGGGAATGAGCAGTTCTTC	-	TRBD2	TRBJ2-1	TRBV7-2
CAWRRNTGELFF	TGTGCCTGGCGCAGGAACACCGGGGAGCTGTTTTTT	-	-	TRBJ2-2	TRBV30
CASSVGQGESPLHF	TGCGCCAGCAGCGTAGGACAGGGGGAGTCACCCCTCCACTTT	-	TRBD1	TRBJ1-6	TRBV5-1
CASRRGATNYGYTF	TGTGCCAGTCGGAGGGGCGCGACCAACTATGGCTACACCTTC	-	-	TRBJ1-2	TRBV19
CASSSLRGGRTDTQYF	TGTGCCAGCAGCAGTTTACGGGGGGGCCGAACAGATACGCAGTATTTT	-	TRBD2	TRBJ2-3	TRBV5-4
CASKTTLDNYNEQFF	TGTGCCAGCAAGACAACGTTGGACAACTACAATGAGCAGTTCTTC	-	-	TRBJ2-1	TRBV6-5
CASSYGHRTSPGANVLTF	TGTGCCAGCAGTTACGGACACCGTACTTCCCCTGGGGCCAACGTCCTGACTTTC	-	-	TRBJ2-6	TRBV6-2/TRBV6-3
CASSQEPRQPPYGYTF	TGTGCCAGCAGCCAGGAGCCCCGACAGCCGCCCTATGGCTACACCTTC	-	-	TRBJ1-2	TRBV14
CASSFYRTYEQYF	TGTGCCAGCAGTTTTTACAGGACCTACGAGCAGTACTTC	-	-	TRBJ2-7	TRBV12-3/TRBV12-4
CASSQDWQNKFTDTQYF	TGCGCCAGCAGCCAAGACTGGCAGAACAAATTCACAGATACGCAGTATTTT	-	-	TRBJ2-3	TRBV4-3
CASSLSGLYGYTF	TGTGCCAGCAGCTTGAGCGGTCTATATGGCTACACCTTC	-	-	TRBJ1-2	TRBV7-3
CASSYYRDGELFF	TGTGCCAGCAGCTACTACCGGGACGGGGAGCTGTTTTTT	-	-	TRBJ2-2	TRBV11-2
CASSLRVMTNYGYTF	TGTGCCAGCAGTTTGAGGGTTATGACTAACTATGGCTACACCTTC	-	-	TRBJ1-2	TRBV28
CASSPRQGTGSSYEQYF	TGTGCCAGCAGCCCCAGACAAGGGACAGGCAGCTCCTACGAGCAGTACTTC	-	TRBD1	TRBJ2-7	TRBV7-9
CAISETRETQYF	TGTGCCATCAGTGAAACAAGAGAGACCCAGTACTTC	-	-	TRBJ2-5	TRBV10-3
CASRSTGTGHSGELFF	TGTGCCAGCAGATCAACCGGGACAGGACACTCCGGGGAGCTGTTTTTT	-	TRBD1	TRBJ2-2	TRBV28
CASSDQTGGSDTIYF	TGTGCCAGCAGCGACCAGACAGGGGGCAGTGACACCATATATTTT	-	TRBD1	TRBJ1-3	TRBV9
CASSDRGQATYEQYF	TGTGCCAGCAGTGATAGGGGACAGGCTACGTACGAGCAGTACTTC	-	TRBD1	TRBJ2-7	TRBV6-1
CASSFHPSGGRETQYF	TGTGCCAGCAGCTTCCACCCGAGCGGGGGGCGGGAGACCCAGTACTTC	-	TRBD2	TRBJ2-5	TRBV28
CASSWTGTDTDTQYF	TGTGCCAGCAGCTGGACCGGGACAGACACAGATACGCAGTATTTT	-	TRBD1	TRBJ2-3	TRBV11-1
CASSVEGARGYTF	TGTGCCAGCAGCGTGGAGGGGGCGAGGGGCTACACCTTC	once	TRBD1	TRBJ1-2	TRBV7-8
CARPGRWGTGRNQPQHF	TGTGCCAGACCTGGAAGGTGGGGGACAGGGAGGAATCAGCCCCAGCATTTT	-	TRBD1	TRBJ1-5	TRBV3-1/TRBV3-2
CSVVWGGSGNTIYF	TGCAGCGTTGTTTGGGGAGGTTCTGGAAACACCATATATTTT	medium-sized	-	TRBJ1-3	TRBV29-1